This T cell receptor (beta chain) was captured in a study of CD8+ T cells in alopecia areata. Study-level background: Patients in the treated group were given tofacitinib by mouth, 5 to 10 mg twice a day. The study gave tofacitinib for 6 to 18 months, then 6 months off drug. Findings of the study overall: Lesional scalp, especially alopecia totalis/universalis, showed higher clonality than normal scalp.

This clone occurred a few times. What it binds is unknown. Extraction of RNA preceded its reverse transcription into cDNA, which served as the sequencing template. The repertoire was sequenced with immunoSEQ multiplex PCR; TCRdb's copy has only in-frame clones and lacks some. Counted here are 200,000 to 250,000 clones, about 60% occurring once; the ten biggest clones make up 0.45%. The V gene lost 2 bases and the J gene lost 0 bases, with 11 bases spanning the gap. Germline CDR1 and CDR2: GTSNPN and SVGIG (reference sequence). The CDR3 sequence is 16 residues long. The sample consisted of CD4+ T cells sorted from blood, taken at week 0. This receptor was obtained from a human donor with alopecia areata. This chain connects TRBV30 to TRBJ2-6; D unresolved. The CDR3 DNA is TGTGCCTGGAGTACCTGGACCGGCTCTGGGGCCAACGTCCTGACTTTC. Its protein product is CAWSTWTGSGANVLTF. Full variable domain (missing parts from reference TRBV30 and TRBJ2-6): SQTIHQWPATLVQPVGSPLSLECTVEGTSNPNLYWYRQAAGRGLQLLFYSVGIGQISSEVPQNLSASRPQDRQFILSSKKLLLSDSGFYLCAWSTWTGSGANVLTFGAGSRLTVL.